This TCR beta chain was profiled in a study of radiation and T cells in renal cell carcinoma. Study conclusions and caveats: Top tumor clonotypes rose in blood 2 weeks post-radiation, then contracted.

Here immunoSEQ multiplex PCR was the method, and the copy in TCRdb shows in-frame clones only, minus some. The repertoire holds some 78,000 clones, with roughly 87% as singletons. On this clone: Its specificity is not known.

The time point is: blood 4 weeks post-SBRT, at nephrectomy. Treatment noted: 15 Gy SBRT to primary tumor, nephrectomy 4 weeks later. Nephrectomy followed 15 Gy stereotactic body radiation by 4 weeks. Serial blood draws occurred at baseline and 2 and 4 weeks post-SBRT. This renal cell carcinoma was of the clear cell type. The material was blood, obtained from a patient whose treatment included radiotherapy and nephrectomy. The TCR sequence derives from a woman aged 70-85 years with renal cell carcinoma.

CDR3 in DNA: TGTGCCAGCAGTTACGGGGGATCTGGGCTCACTGAAGCTTTCTTT. Translation gives CASSYGGSGLTEAFF. The chain has TRBV6-5 and TRBJ1-1; tentative D call: TRBD1 (5 bases). Trimming left V 2 bases short and J 4 bases short, with 14 bases between. The CDR3 spans 15 residues. Germline CDR1 and CDR2: MNHEY and SVGAGI.